Following are 17 T cell receptor beta chains from one sample sequenced in a study of OX40 agonist ivuxolimab in advanced cancers. Sequencing used immunoSEQ multiplex PCR; TCRdb keeps in-frame clones, though not all of them. The sample yields approximately 70,000 clones, over 65% seen once. The specimen comprised CD4+ or CD8+ T cells sorted from blood, sampled in a trial of the OX40 agonist ivuxolimab. The source is an adult with an advanced solid tumor such as melanoma, head and neck, liver or kidney cancer.

The V gene is TRBV5-4, the J gene TRBJ1-3, with D uncertain. Germline CDR1 SGHNT, CDR2 YYREEE (reference sequence). The CDR3 is made up of 12 amino acids. The ends were cut back, 1 base at V and 4 bases at J, with 3 bases in the middle. CDR3 sequence reads: CASSLQGNTIYF. The CDR3, as DNA: TGTGCCAGCAGCTTGCAAGGAAACACCATATATTTT. The whole variable domain, filled in from reference TRBV5-4 and TRBJ1-3, reads ETGVTQSPTHLIKTRGQQVTLRCSSQSGHNTVSWYQQALGQGPQFIFQYYREEENGRGNFPPRFSGLQFPNYSSELNVNALELDDSALYLCASSLQGNTIYFGEGSWLTVV.

The chain couples TRBV12-1 to TRBJ1-4. TRBV12-1 is a listed pseudogene. The CDR3 extends over 17 amino acids. The CDR3 DNA reads TGTGCCAGCAGCTTTACTCGTACCCGCGCAACTAATGAAAAACTGTTTTTT. As protein: CASSFTRTRATNEKLFF.

The table lists this clone with a count of one. CDR3 region: CASFQGQGGTEAFF. The CDR3 DNA is TGCGCCAGCTTCCAGGGCCAGGGGGGCACTGAAGCTTTCTTT. The V gene is TRBV10-2, the J gene TRBJ1-1; 7 nucleotides align to TRBD1. J gave up 4 bases and V 8 bases, and 10 bases lay outside the gene matches. The germline V gene has CDR1 WSHSY and CDR2 SAAADI. This CDR3 contains 14 residues.

This clone was counted a single time. The chain combines TRBV7-6 with TRBJ2-3; 11 positions agree with TRBD2. Germline trimming cut 5 bases from V and 2 bases from J; bases unmatched to any gene: 12. CDR1 is SGHVS, CDR2 FNYEAQ, per germline. The CDR3 loop spans 18 amino acids. CDR3 bases: TGTGCCAGCAGCCCCACACCAGGGACTAGCGGATACACAGATACGCAGTATTTT. Translating it yields CASSPTPGTSGYTDTQYF.

The CDR3: CASSVGSDPLGQFF. CDR3 DNA: TGTGCCAGCAGCGTAGGATCTGACCCCTTAGGGCAGTTCTTC. The chain recombines TRBV9 with TRBJ2-1; D unresolved. The CDR3 runs to 14 residues. The V gene lost 0 bases and the J gene lost 12 bases, with 16 bases spanning the gap. Germline CDR1 is SGDLS and CDR2 is YYNGEE.

V gene TRBV4-1 combines with J gene TRBJ2-6; 7 bases agree with TRBD1. In germline, CDR1 is MGHRA, CDR2 YSYEKL. This CDR3 region has 17 residues. V was clipped by 4 bases and J by 0 bases; unmatched bases: 6. Written as DNA, the CDR3 is TGCGCCAGCAGCCCGGGACAGACCCTCTCTGGGGCCAACGTCCTGACTTTC. Its protein is CASSPGQTLSGANVLTF.

The chain joins TRBV11-3 to TRBJ2-1; D gene uncertain. This CDR3 is built from 15 residues. V was shortened by 0 bases and J by 7 bases, with 13 bases between the two germline ends. CDR1 is SGHNT, CDR2 YENEEA, per germline. CDR3 protein: CASSLDITRRNEQFF. As DNA, the CDR3 is TGTGCCAGCAGCTTAGATATAACCAGAAGGAATGAGCAGTTCTTC.

J is TRBJ2-7 and V is TRBV2; 8 bases align to TRBD1. The CDR3 totals 16 residues. Unmatched junction bases numbered 15, after V lost 6 bases and J lost 5 bases. Germline lookup yields CDR1 SNHLY and CDR2 FYNNEI. The CDR3 loop is CASSESLDRDLDEQYF. CDR3 nucleotide sequence: TGTGCCAGCAGCGAAAGCTTGGACAGGGATCTGGACGAGCAGTACTTC.

The rearrangement links TRBV5-4 to TRBJ2-5; 16 nucleotides line up with TRBD2. The CDR3 is made up of 16 amino acids. Germline trimming cut 4 bases from V and 3 bases from J; bases unmatched to any gene: 3. Germline CDR1 and CDR2: SGHNT and YYREEE (reference sequence). As DNA, the CDR3 is TGTGCCAGCAGCCCGGGACTAGCGGGAGGGAAAGAGACCCAGTACTTC. It encodes CASSPGLAGGKETQYF.

The chain combines TRBV9 with TRBJ2-7, with unresolved D. CDR3 length equals 15 residues. Trimming removed 0 bases at V and 4 bases at J, with 14 bases between. From germline, CDR1 is SGDLS and CDR2 YYNGEE. This CDR3 is CASSVGQELLYEQYF. The CDR3, as DNA: TGTGCCAGCAGCGTAGGTCAGGAGCTACTATACGAGCAGTACTTC.

The rearrangement joins TRBV30 to TRBJ2-5; D gene ambiguous. The germline V gene encodes CDR1 GTSNPN and CDR2 SVGIG (reference sequence). Deletions cut 0 bases from V and 5 bases from J, with 10 bases between. The CDR3 is 13 amino acids. The CDR3 nucleotides are TGTGCCTGGAGTGTCACTCTTCGGGAGACCCAGTACTTC. Translated: CAWSVTLRETQYF.

The sample holds one count of this clone. The chain has TRBV7-8 and TRBJ2-3; 10 positions agree with TRBD2. V gave up 5 bases and J gave up 6 bases; unmatched junction bases: 14. Germline V CDR1 and CDR2: SGHVS, FQNEAQ. CDR3 length equals 17 residues. CDR3 nucleotides: TGTGCCAGCAGCCCGAGAGGGAGCGGGAGGGCCGCGGATACGCAGTATTTT. Amino acids: CASSPRGSGRAADTQYF.

This clone has just one count. The chain combines TRBV10-3 with TRBJ1-2; TRBD1 matches 7 bases. Per the germline V gene, CDR1 is ENHRY and CDR2 is SYGVKD. This CDR3 has 12 amino acids. The V and J ends lost 7 bases and 6 bases, in that order; junction bases with no gene match: 5. This CDR3 is CAITGGMDGYTF. Here the CDR3 DNA reads TGTGCCATCACAGGGGGTATGGATGGCTACACCTTC.

J is TRBJ2-1 and V is TRBV19; 9 bases are shared with TRBD2. The V and J ends lost 8 bases and 0 bases, in that order; junction bases with no gene match: 8. CDR3 length: 16 residues. Germline CDR1 LNHDA, CDR2 SQIVND (reference sequence). The CDR3 DNA sequence: TGTGCCAGTTCGGGGCTAGCGGGGATCTCCTACAATGAGCAGTTCTTC. It codes for CASSGLAGISYNEQFF. Looking up the rest from reference TRBV19 and TRBJ2-1 gives the full variable domain: DGGITQSPKYLFRKEGQNVTLSCEQNLNHDAMYWYRQDPGQGLRLIYYSQIVNDFQKGDIAEGYSVSREKKESFPLTVTSAQKNPTAFYLCASSGLAGISYNEQFFGPGTRLTVL.

The rearrangement uses TRBV6-6 and TRBJ1-1; D not resolved. This CDR3 has 15 amino acids. Trimming pared 3 bases from V and 0 bases from J, leaving 11 bases between. Germline V gives CDR1 MNHNY, CDR2 SVGAGI (reference sequence). The CDR3: CASSYEGRLNTEAFF. The CDR3 nucleotides read TGTGCCAGCAGTTATGAGGGCAGATTGAACACTGAAGCTTTCTTT.

This clone came up many times. This sequence joins TRBV19 and TRBJ1-3; no firm D call. This CDR3 region has 15 residues. Germline assignment: CDR1 LNHDA and CDR2 SQIVND (reference sequence). Trimming left V 6 bases short and J 4 bases short, with 16 bases between. The chain's CDR3 is CASSRLVSSGNTIYF. CDR3 in DNA: TGTGCCAGTAGCAGGCTGGTTTCTTCGGGAAACACCATATATTTT.

This chain uses TRBV27 with TRBJ2-3, with TRBD2 matching over 8 bases. Losses at the gene ends were 4 bases for V and 7 bases for J; bases not matched to a gene: 10. The length of the CDR3 is 15 residues. Looked up from germline, CDR1 is MNHEY and CDR2 is SMNVEV (reference sequence). The CDR3 region has the DNA TGTGCCAGCAGTTCTCTTCCCGCGGGGGGTAATACGCAGTATTTT. It encodes CASSSLPAGGNTQYF.